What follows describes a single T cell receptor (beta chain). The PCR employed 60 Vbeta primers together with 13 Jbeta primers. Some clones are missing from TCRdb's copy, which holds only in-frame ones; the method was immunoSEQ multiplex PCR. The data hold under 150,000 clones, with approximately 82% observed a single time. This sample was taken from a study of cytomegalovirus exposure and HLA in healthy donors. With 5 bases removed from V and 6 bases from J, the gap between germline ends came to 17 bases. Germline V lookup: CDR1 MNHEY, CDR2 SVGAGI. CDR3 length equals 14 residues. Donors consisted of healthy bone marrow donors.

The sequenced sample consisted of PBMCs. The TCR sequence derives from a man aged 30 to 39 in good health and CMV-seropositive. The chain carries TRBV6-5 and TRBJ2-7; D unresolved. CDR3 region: CASSNTQPGGEQYF. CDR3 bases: TGTGCCAGCAGTAATACCCAGCCGGGTGGCGAGCAGTACTTC.